This entry lists 18 T cell receptor beta chains sequenced from one sample in a study of shared clonotypes between healthy human individuals. Assay used: immunoSEQ multiplex PCR; TCRdb lists only in-frame clones, some missing. This table has roughly 1,500,000 clones, 98% appearing once. Sample: naive CD4+ T cells sorted from blood. Subset in this sample: CD45RA+ positively selected. All receptors come from a man aged 25 to 40 in good health.

This clone was recorded once. The chain recombines TRBV11-2 with TRBJ1-1; no clear D. Germline-derived CDR1 and CDR2 are SGHAT and FQNNGV. The CDR3 covers 15 residues. V was shortened by 0 bases and J by 10 bases, with 18 bases between the two germline ends. Here the CDR3 DNA reads TGTGCCAGCAGCTTAGAAATGGTCCGGGCCTCCCGAGCTTTCTTT. This encodes CASSLEMVRASRAFF.

The V gene is TRBV30, the J gene TRBJ1-2, with unresolved D. The CDR3 totals 13 residues. Germline-derived CDR1 and CDR2 are GTSNPN and SVGIG (reference sequence). V was pared by 0 bases and J by 3 bases, with 8 bases between. This CDR3 is CAWSVRDDYGYTF. CDR3 coding DNA: TGTGCCTGGAGTGTAAGGGATGACTATGGCTACACCTTC.

The chain uses TRBV11-2 and TRBJ2-7; 7 bases fit TRBD1. Trimming at V came to 4 bases and at J to 3 bases, leaving 9 bases not matched to a gene. Germline V lookup: CDR1 SGHAT, CDR2 FQNNGV. This CDR3 has 15 amino acids. CDR3 sequence: CASSSLTGSYYEQYF. DNA of the CDR3: TGTGCCAGCAGCTCCTTGACAGGGTCGTACTACGAGCAGTACTTC.

This chain links TRBV9 with TRBJ2-7; 7 bases line up with TRBD1. CDR3 size: 15 residues. Germline V lookup: CDR1 SGDLS, CDR2 YYNGEE. The V gene end was trimmed by 3 bases and the J gene end by 0 bases; junction bases not matched to a gene: 6. The DNA of the CDR3 is TGTGCCAGCAGCGAGGGACAGCGAAGCTCCTACGAGCAGTACTTC. Its translation: CASSEGQRSSYEQYF.

This sequence joins TRBV9 and TRBJ2-5; TRBD2 aligns across 13 bases. Trimming cost V 4 bases and J 9 bases; bases outside gene matches: 15. The CDR3 has 17 residues. Germline assignment: CDR1 SGDLS and CDR2 YYNGEE. The CDR3 coding sequence is TGTGCCAGCAGCCCCTCACCGGGACTAGCGGGATTTGGGTCCCAGTACTTC. Translated, it gives CASSPSPGLAGFGSQYF. Complete variable domain (other parts from reference TRBV9 and TRBJ2-5): DSGVTQTPKHLITATGQRVTLRCSPRSGDLSVYWYQQSLDQGLQFLIQYYNGEERAKGNILERFSAQQFPDLHSELNLSSLELGDSALYFCASSPSPGLAGFGSQYFGPGTRLLVL.

In this sample, this clone turned up once. The V gene is TRBV25-1, the J gene TRBJ1-3; 7 bases match TRBD1. With V trimmed by 4 bases and J by 4 bases, 7 bases remained unmatched. The germline CDR1 and CDR2 sequences are MGHDK and SYGVNS. CDR3 length equals 15 residues. The CDR3: CASSVTGLVGNTIYF. CDR3 coding DNA: TGTGCCAGCAGTGTGACAGGGCTTGTAGGAAACACCATATATTTT. The full variable domain, in which reference TRBV25-1 and TRBJ1-3 provide the parts outside the CDR3, is EADIYQTPRYLVIGTGKKITLECSQTMGHDKMYWYQQDPGMELHLIHYSYGVNSTEKGDLSSESTVSRIRTEHFPLTLESARPSHTSQYLCASSVTGLVGNTIYFGEGSWLTVV.

As to this clone: This same CDR3 is encoded by further DNA sequences in the sample. This CDR3 is CASSVAGESYEQYF. For the CDR3, the DNA is TGTGCCAGCAGCGTAGCAGGCGAGTCCTACGAGCAGTACTTC. The rearrangement links TRBV9 to TRBJ2-7; D is undetermined. Germline loops: CDR1 SGDLS, CDR2 YYNGEE. The ends were cut back, 0 bases at V and 1 base at J, with 8 bases in the middle. The CDR3 is made up of 14 amino acids.

A remark on this clone: The same CDR3 is also encoded by other DNA sequences in this sample. The chain couples TRBV9 to TRBJ2-2; 7 bases fit TRBD2. CDR1 is SGDLS and CDR2 is YYNGEE in the germline V gene. The CDR3 runs 16 residues. V dropped 0 bases and J dropped 0; count of bases not matched to a gene: 2. Here the CDR3 DNA reads TGTGCCAGCAGCGTAGCTAGCGGAGCGAACACCGGGGAGCTGTTTTTT. Translating gives CASSVASGANTGELFF.

The CDR3 protein is CASRGTAPNYGYTF. The CDR3, as DNA: TGTGCCAGCAGAGGGACAGCTCCTAACTATGGCTACACCTTC. The chain uses TRBV6-5 and TRBJ1-2, with 7 bases matching TRBD1. Trimming cost V 6 bases and J 0 bases; bases outside gene matches: 4. Germline lookup yields CDR1 MNHEY and CDR2 SVGAGI. This CDR3 has 14 residues.

The chain couples TRBV7-9 to TRBJ2-7; TRBD1 is a possible D gene (6 bases). Germline lookup yields CDR1 SEHNR and CDR2 FQNEAQ (reference sequence). This CDR3 region has 15 residues. Deletions cut 6 bases from V and 1 base from J, with 16 bases between. The CDR3 DNA is TGTGCCAGCAGTTTCCCGGGACACTCTTCCTACGAGCAGTACTTC. Residues: CASSFPGHSSYEQYF.

CDR3 nucleotides: TGTGCCAGCGTAGGAGAGGGAAAACTGTTTTTT. This gives the protein CASVGEGKLFF. The V gene is TRBV28, the J gene TRBJ1-4; D ambiguous. V lost 8 bases and J 10 bases, leaving 11 bases between the germline ends. The CDR3 length is 11 residues. Germline V gives CDR1 MDHEN, CDR2 SYDVKM.

Points on this clone: Additional DNA sequences in this sample encode the identical CDR3. The chain uses TRBV5-1 and TRBJ2-3; D is unresolved. The CDR3 is 15 residues long. V was cut by 0 bases and J by 0 bases, with 8 bases left in between. The germline CDR1 and CDR2 sequences are SGHRS and YFSETQ. CDR3 bases: TGCGCCAGCAGCTTGGTGCCGACTAGCACAGATACGCAGTATTTT. It is translated as CASSLVPTSTDTQYF.

V and J are TRBV28 and TRBJ2-2, with 7 bases matching TRBD1. Germline V lookup: CDR1 MDHEN, CDR2 SYDVKM. CDR3 length equals 14 residues. Trimming cost V 3 bases and J 7 bases; bases outside gene matches: 5. The chain's CDR3 is CASSFRDSDGELFF. The DNA for the CDR3 is TGTGCCAGCAGTTTCCGGGACAGTGACGGGGAGCTGTTTTTT.

V gene TRBV5-1 combines with J gene TRBJ2-3; 9 bases line up with TRBD2. Unmatched junction bases numbered 7, after V lost 0 bases and J lost 5 bases. This CDR3 spans 16 amino acids. Per the germline V gene, CDR1 is SGHRS and CDR2 is YFSETQ. The CDR3 here is CASSLASGVLGDTQYF. Written as DNA, the CDR3 is TGCGCCAGCAGCTTGGCTAGCGGGGTTTTGGGAGATACGCAGTATTTT.

This CDR3 is CASSVSGRADTQYF. Written as DNA, the CDR3 is TGTGCCAGCAGCGTTAGCGGGAGGGCAGATACGCAGTATTTT. V is TRBV9 and J is TRBJ2-3; 11 bases are a match to TRBD2. This CDR3 is built from 14 residues. Germline V CDR1 and CDR2: SGDLS, YYNGEE. The junction had 0 bases not matched to a gene; V was cut back by 2 bases and J by 4 bases.

The J gene is TRBJ2-7, the V gene TRBV5-4; no clear D gene. The germline CDR1 and CDR2 sequences are SGHNT and YYREEE (reference sequence). This CDR3 contains 14 residues. V was clipped by 0 bases and J by 0 bases, with 7 bases between them. Here the CDR3 DNA reads TGTGCCAGCAGCTTGGAAGTGAGCTCCTACGAGCAGTACTTC. This sequence encodes CASSLEVSSYEQYF.

The rearrangement links TRBV10-3 to TRBJ2-7; D gene ambiguous. This CDR3 region has 14 residues. Germline assignment: CDR1 ENHRY and CDR2 SYGVKD. Trimming took 0 bases from V and 2 from J, leaving 8 bases between them. CDR3 nucleotides: TGTGCCATCAGTGAGTCGGCAACCACCTACGAGCAGTACTTC. Translation gives CAISESATTYEQYF.

The CDR3, as DNA: TGCAGCGTCAATTCATTCGTCACAGATACGCAGTATTTT. Protein: CSVNSFVTDTQYF. The chain couples TRBV29-1 to TRBJ2-3, with unresolved D. CDR3 length equals 13 residues. The germline CDR1 and CDR2 sequences are SQVTM and ANQGSEA. Trimming cost V 6 bases and J 2 bases, with 12 bases left between them.